The clone carrying this T cell receptor (beta chain) was seen more than once but under ten times. Its target is unknown. The record originates from a study of T-cell memory formation after mild COVID-19. Points from the study as a whole: Later expanders leaned CD4+, whereas day 15 to 85 contracting clones were balanced CD4/CD8.

This CDR3 has 15 residues. Trimming took 9 bases from V and 5 from J; bases not matched to a gene: 6. The germline gives CDR1 KGHDR, CDR2 SFDVKD. TCRdb re-called the 5' RACE reads through MiXCR, storing one row per CDR3 protein. The data hold fewer than 250,000 distinct CDR3 sequences, with about a sixth observed a single time. The clonotype originates from an adult woman who had mild COVID-19 (a few samples of this study predate the infection). Cell type and time point are not known. Sequences were obtained from PBMCs or a T cell subset sorted from them (not recorded which). The J gene is TRBJ2-2, the V gene TRBV24-1; 12 nucleotides line up with TRBD2. CDR3 nucleotide sequence: TGTGCCACCTGGACTAGCGGGATTTTGACCGGGGAGCTGTTTTTT. Encoded protein: CATWTSGILTGELFF.